This T cell receptor beta chain was observed in a study of blood T cell repertoires in COVID-19. This CDR3 has 15 residues. Germline lookup yields CDR1 MDHEN and CDR2 SYDVKM. Trimming removed 5 bases from V and 0 bases from J; junction bases left unmatched: 5. TCRdb's copy holds only in-frame clones and misses some; the assay was immunoSEQ multiplex PCR. The table shows fewer than 350,000 clones, with approximately 91% occurring only once. This receptor was obtained from a woman aged 25 to 45 who had been exposed to COVID-19. Source material: PBMCs or T cells enriched from blood (not recorded which). J is TRBJ2-7 and V is TRBV28, with TRBD2 matching over 9 bases. The CDR3 DNA reads TGTGCCAGCAGTGGACTAGCGAGGAGCTCCTACGAGCAGTACTTC. It encodes CASSGLARSSYEQYF.